This TCR beta chain was retrieved from a study of blood T cell repertoires in COVID-19. Study background: Sources were T cells, B-cell-depleted T cells, or PBMCs; the material itself was cDNA or gDNA.

This CDR3 spans 16 amino acids. Losses at the gene ends were 0 bases for V and 2 bases for J; bases not matched to a gene: 6. CDR1 and CDR2 (germline): LGHNA, YNFKEQ. In the original processing: Counts of nucleated cells, estimated from reference gene primer amplification, were obtained. The protocol was immunoSEQ multiplex PCR, while the TCRdb copy is restricted to in-frame clones and leaves out a portion. The V and J calls and clone size were taken over from that table, and D and trimming were inferred from the DNA. The sample consists of around 200,000 clones, about 88% of them appearing once. The gene calls are TRBV4-2 and TRBJ2-5, with 7 bases matching TRBD2. The sequencing input was peripheral blood. The clonotype originates from a young man with active or convalescent COVID-19. The CDR3, as DNA: TGTGCCAGCAGCCAAGATCTCCCTAGCGGACAAGAGACCCAGTACTTC. Its protein is CASSQDLPSGQETQYF.